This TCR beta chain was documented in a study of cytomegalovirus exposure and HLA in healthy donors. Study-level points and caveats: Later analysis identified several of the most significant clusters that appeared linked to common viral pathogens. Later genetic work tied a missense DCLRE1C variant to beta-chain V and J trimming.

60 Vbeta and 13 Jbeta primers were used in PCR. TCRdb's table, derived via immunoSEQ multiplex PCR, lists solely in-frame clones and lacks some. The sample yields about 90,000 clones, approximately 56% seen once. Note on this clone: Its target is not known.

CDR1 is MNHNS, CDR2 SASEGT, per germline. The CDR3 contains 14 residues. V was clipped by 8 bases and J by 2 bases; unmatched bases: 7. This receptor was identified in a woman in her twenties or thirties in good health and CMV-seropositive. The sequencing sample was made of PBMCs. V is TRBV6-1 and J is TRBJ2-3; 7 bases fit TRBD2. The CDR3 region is CASSASGSTDTQYF. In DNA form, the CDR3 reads TGTGCCAGCTCCGCTAGCGGATCCACAGATACGCAGTATTTT.